The entry that follows covers one T cell receptor beta chain sequence. These data originate in a study of blood T cell repertoires in COVID-19. Study information: Sites across the United States, Italy and Spain contributed samples from acute and convalescent COVID-19. PBMCs, B-cell-depleted T cells, or T cells were the source of the cDNA or gDNA that made up the material.

Trimming took 8 bases from V and 2 from J; bases not matched to a gene: 2. There are 13 residues in the CDR3. Germline V gene lookup returns CDR1 LNHDA and CDR2 SQIVND (reference sequence). Method: immunoSEQ multiplex PCR; TCRdb's copy keeps in-frame clones and lacks some. There are around 140,000 clones in the sample; approximately 87% occur only once, and under 9% lies in the top ten. Input material: peripheral blood. The rearrangement links TRBV19 to TRBJ2-5; 10 positions match TRBD2. The TCR was taken from a woman between 45 and 60 years old with active or convalescent COVID-19. The CDR3 DNA is TGTGCCAGTTCGACTAGCGGGCAAGAGACCCAGTACTTC. It encodes CASSTSGQETQYF.